This TCR beta chain was identified during a study of blood T cell repertoires in COVID-19. Study details: The United States, Italy and Spain provided the acute and convalescent COVID-19 samples. Sources were T cells, B-cell-depleted T cells, or PBMCs; the material itself was cDNA or gDNA.

CDR3 length equals 14 residues. The germline CDR1 and CDR2 sequences are SGHDT and YYEEEE. After removal of 4 bases from V and 4 bases from J, the junction contained 6 bases not matched to a gene. Per the authors' pipeline: Reference gene primer amplification gave nucleated cell count estimates. TCRdb's copy holds only in-frame clones and misses some; the assay was immunoSEQ multiplex PCR. Clonal size and the V and J genes are those of that table, whereas D and trimming came from the DNA. The sample shows a few hundred thousand clones, around 85% of them seen only once. Sequencing input: peripheral blood. This sequence joins TRBV5-6 and TRBJ1-2; 8 bases agree with TRBD1. This clonotype was obtained from a woman aged 18-29 years with acute or convalescent COVID-19. The CDR3 spells CASSLRTGSYGYTF. CDR3 DNA sequence: TGTGCCAGCAGCCTCAGGACAGGGTCCTATGGCTACACCTTC.